This TCR beta chain was observed in a study of blood T cells in healthy people across ages. Findings and limits, study-wide: A conclusive naive versus antigen-experienced comparison was prevented by the unsorted PBMCs. Shifts in expanded clonotypes may have been confounded by donor CMV status, which was unknown. There was a strong correlation between TCR beta diversity and naive T cell percentage.

For the second PCR, which ran for about 7 to 12 cycles, a sample-barcoded 5' primer and a J-beta primer mix were used. A single record per CDR3 protein comes from TCRdb applying MiXCR to the 5' RACE reads. The sample consists of roughly 1,800,000 distinct CDR3 sequences, 49% of them appearing once. From germline, CDR1 is SGHRS and CDR2 YFSETQ. There are 15 residues in the CDR3. About this clonotype itself: Antigen: not known.

The clonotype comes from a woman aged 35 to 49 in good health. V is TRBV5-1 and J is TRBJ2-5, with D perhaps TRBD1 or TRBD2 (5 bases each). The J call may be incorrect, as the DNA end agrees better with TRBJ2-7. The sequencing input was blood. The CDR3: CASSWGPGIVDEQYF. The CDR3 bases are TGCGCCAGCAGCTGGGGCCCGGGAATCGTAGACGAGCAGTACTTC.